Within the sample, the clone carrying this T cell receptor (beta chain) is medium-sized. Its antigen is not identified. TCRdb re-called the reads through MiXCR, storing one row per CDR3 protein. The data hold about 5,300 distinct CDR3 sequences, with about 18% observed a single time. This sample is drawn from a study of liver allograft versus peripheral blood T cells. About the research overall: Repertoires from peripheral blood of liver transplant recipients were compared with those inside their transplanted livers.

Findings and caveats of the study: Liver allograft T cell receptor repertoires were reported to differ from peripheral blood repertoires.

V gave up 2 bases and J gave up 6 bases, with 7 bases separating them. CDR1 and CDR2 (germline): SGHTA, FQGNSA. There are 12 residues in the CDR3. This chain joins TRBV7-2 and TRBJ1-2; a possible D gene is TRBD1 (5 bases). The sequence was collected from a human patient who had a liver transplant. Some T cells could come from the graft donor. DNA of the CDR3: TGTGCCAGCAGCTTACAGGGCCATGGCTACACCTTC. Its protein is CASSLQGHGYTF.